One and the same sample provided the 22 T cell receptor beta chains below, sequenced in a study of T cell responses to AZD1222 COVID-19 vaccine. This table comes from immunoSEQ multiplex PCR, and its TCRdb copy is limited to in-frame clones, with some not included. Among 150,000 to 190,000 clones listed, about nine tenths were seen once. The sequences come from peripheral blood, collected on day 0 of AZD1222 vaccination. Source of these receptors: an adult in good health.

The V call is TRBV28, the J call TRBJ2-7, with D unclear. V was pared by 3 bases and J by 3 bases, with 6 bases between. In germline, CDR1 is MDHEN, CDR2 SYDVKM. CDR3 length: 12 amino acids. The CDR3 region is CASSFVDYEQYF. The CDR3, as DNA: TGTGCCAGCAGTTTTGTCGACTACGAGCAGTACTTC.

The gene calls are TRBV18 and TRBJ1-2; maybe TRBD1 (5 bases). V was pared by 1 base and J by 7 bases, with 13 bases between. From germline, CDR1 is KGHSH and CDR2 LQKENI. This CDR3 is 14 amino acids long. In nucleotides, the CDR3 is TGTGCCAGCTCACCACAGGGAGTAGGGGTTGGCTACACCTTC. This encodes CASSPQGVGVGYTF.

V usage is TRBV7-9 and J usage is TRBJ2-7, with D perhaps matching TRBD1 (5 bases). Germline CDR1 is SEHNR and CDR2 is FQNEAQ (reference sequence). V was trimmed by 5 bases and J by 2 bases, leaving 10 bases between them. The CDR3 contains 13 residues. The CDR3 spells CASSLDKTYEQYF. The CDR3 nucleotides read TGTGCCAGCAGCCTGGACAAGACCTACGAGCAGTACTTC.

The rearrangement links TRBV12-5 to TRBJ2-5; D not resolved. CDR3 length equals 17 residues. V was trimmed by 0 bases and J by 1 base, leaving 15 bases between them. CDR1 and CDR2 from the germline V gene are LGHNT and FRNRAP. CDR3 sequence reads: CASGLVRWPEIQETQYF. The DNA of the CDR3 is TGTGCTAGTGGTTTGGTACGATGGCCCGAAATCCAAGAGACCCAGTACTTC.

The chain combines TRBV5-1 with TRBJ1-3, with a possible D match to TRBD1 (5 bases). The CDR3 is 18 amino acids. Germline V gene data show CDR1 as SGHRS and CDR2 as YFSETQ. The V and J ends lost 4 bases and 8 bases respectively, with 28 bases between them. CDR3 sequence: CASSPTRSGIALVDTIYF. In DNA form, the CDR3 reads TGCGCCAGCAGCCCGACCCGGTCAGGGATCGCGTTAGTGGACACCATATATTTT.

The chain carries TRBV6-2 or TRBV6-3 and TRBJ2-1, with TRBD2 matching 7 bases. The V and J ends lost 2 bases and 8 bases, in that order; junction bases with no gene match: 18. The CDR3 runs to 18 residues. Germline CDR1 reads MNHEY; CDR2 reads SVGEGT. The CDR3 DNA reads TGTGCCAGCAGTTACCCCGATAGCGAGGCGGGAGAGGCCTATGAGCAGTTCTTC. This gives the protein CASSYPDSEAGEAYEQFF.

The chain links TRBV27 to TRBJ1-5, with a possible D match to TRBD1 (5 bases). Germline V CDR1 and CDR2: MNHEY, SMNVEV (reference sequence). The CDR3 totals 16 residues. Deletions cut 6 bases from V and 2 bases from J, with 17 bases between. The CDR3 nucleotides read TGTGCCAGCAGGTTAGAGAGGGGAAATGGCAATCAGCCCCAGCATTTT. Amino acid sequence: CASRLERGNGNQPQHF.

The chain employs TRBV28 and TRBJ1-1; 8 nucleotides match TRBD1. Per germline, CDR1 MDHEN and CDR2 SYDVKM. Trimming removed 6 bases from V and 0 bases from J; junction bases left unmatched: 15. The CDR3 spans 18 residues. CDR3 region: CASSPQRGRGPMNTEAFF. CDR3 bases: TGTGCCAGCAGCCCCCAACGGGGCAGGGGGCCAATGAACACTGAAGCTTTCTTT.

CDR3 in amino acids: CASSVDQGTTGELFF. Here the CDR3 DNA reads TGTGCCAGCAGCGTAGATCAGGGTACCACCGGGGAGCTGTTTTTT. The rearrangement links TRBV9 to TRBJ2-2, with D possibly matching TRBD1 (5 bases). Germline CDR1 SGDLS, CDR2 YYNGEE. The CDR3 totals 15 residues. The V and J ends lost 0 bases and 4 bases respectively, with 10 bases between them. Using reference TRBV9 and TRBJ2-2 for the parts outside the CDR3, the full variable domain is DSGVTQTPKHLITATGQRVTLRCSPRSGDLSVYWYQQSLDQGLQFLIQYYNGEERAKGNILERFSAQQFPDLHSELNLSSLELGDSALYFCASSVDQGTTGELFFGEGSRLTVL.

This chain joins TRBV19 and TRBJ2-2, with D perhaps TRBD1 (6 bases). CDR3 length: 17 amino acids. Germline values: CDR1 LNHDA, CDR2 SQIVND (reference sequence). The V gene lost 1 base and the J gene lost 3 bases, with 15 bases spanning the gap. The CDR3 nucleotides read TGTGCCAGTAGTATAGTAGGTACGGGACAACACACCGGGGAGCTGTTTTTT. This encodes CASSIVGTGQHTGELFF.

This chain uses TRBV19 with TRBJ2-3; 7 nucleotides agree with TRBD1. After removal of 3 bases from V and 4 bases from J, the junction contained 1 base not matched to a gene. The CDR3 spans 13 residues. The germline CDR1 and CDR2 sequences are LNHDA and SQIVND (reference sequence). The CDR3 spells CASSITGADTQYF. As DNA, the CDR3 is TGTGCCAGTAGTATTACAGGGGCAGATACGCAGTATTTT.

The V and J genes are TRBV25-1 and TRBJ2-6; D may be TRBD1 (5 bases). The CDR3 covers 16 residues. Germline lookup yields CDR1 MGHDK and CDR2 SYGVNS. Trimming left V 3 bases short and J 0 bases short, with 9 bases between. The CDR3 DNA follows: TGTGCCAGCAGTGATCGACAGAACTCTGGGGCCAACGTCCTGACTTTC. This encodes CASSDRQNSGANVLTF. The full variable domain, its missing parts supplied by reference TRBV25-1 and TRBJ2-6, is EADIYQTPRYLVIGTGKKITLECSQTMGHDKMYWYQQDPGMELHLIHYSYGVNSTEKGDLSSESTVSRIRTEHFPLTLESARPSHTSQYLCASSDRQNSGANVLTFGAGSRLTVL.

The rearrangement joins TRBV19 to TRBJ1-1, with a tentative D call TRBD1 (6 bases). Germline CDR1 and CDR2: LNHDA and SQIVND (reference sequence). Trimming removed 5 bases from V and 2 bases from J, with 12 bases in between. The CDR3 is made up of 14 amino acids. The CDR3 protein is CASSLHRDNTEAFF. DNA of the CDR3: TGTGCCAGTAGTCTTCACAGGGATAACACTGAAGCTTTCTTT.

This rearrangement joins TRBV2 to TRBJ1-1; no reliable D call. This CDR3 is built from 17 residues. Germline loops: CDR1 SNHLY, CDR2 FYNNEI. V was cut by 8 bases and J by 3 bases, with 25 bases left in between. DNA of the CDR3: TGTGCCAGCCGAGTCCGGGAGACAATTCTCGGGGACACTGAAGCTTTCTTT. Translated, it gives CASRVRETILGDTEAFF.

The V and J genes are TRBV29-1 and TRBJ2-5; 7 bases map to TRBD2. This CDR3 contains 17 residues. V trimming: 4 bases; J trimming: 5 bases; junction bases outside the gene matches: 19. CDR1 and CDR2 (germline): SQVTM, ANQGSEA. The CDR3, as DNA: TGCAGCGTTGGAACCACCCCGGGGAGGGAGACCGGGGAGACCCAGTACTTC. Its protein is CSVGTTPGRETGETQYF.

A single count supports this clone. The chain is built from TRBV6-1 and TRBJ2-1; perhaps D is TRBD1 or TRBD2 (5 bases each). The CDR3 has 14 amino acids. V dropped 1 base and J dropped 5 bases, with 9 bases sitting between them. From germline, CDR1 is MNHNS and CDR2 SASEGT. CDR3 in amino acids: CASSEEGRNNEQFF. The CDR3 DNA follows: TGTGCCAGCAGTGAAGAGGGACGAAACAATGAGCAGTTCTTC.

In the case of this clone: In the same sample, other DNA sequences code for this CDR3. J is TRBJ1-6 and V is TRBV7-9; D gene ambiguous. V was trimmed by 3 bases and J by 7 bases, leaving 4 bases between them. Germline lookup yields CDR1 SEHNR and CDR2 FQNEAQ (reference sequence). There are 12 residues in the CDR3. CDR3 sequence (DNA): TGTGCCAGCAGCTTGGACAATTCACCCCTCCACTTT. Protein: CASSLDNSPLHF.

CDR3 sequence (DNA): TGTGCCAGCAGCGAGGCGGGAGAACCCACCGGGGAGCTGTTTTTT. It is translated as CASSEAGEPTGELFF. This rearrangement joins TRBV9 to TRBJ2-2; 7 nucleotides line up with TRBD2. There are 15 residues in the CDR3. CDR1 is SGDLS, CDR2 YYNGEE, per germline. V was clipped by 3 bases and J by 4 bases; unmatched bases: 6.

This chain links TRBV18 with TRBJ1-1, with 7 bases matching TRBD1. The CDR3 length is 17 residues. The trim removed 4 bases at V and 4 bases at J, leaving 15 bases unmatched. CDR1 and CDR2 (germline): KGHSH, LQKENI. DNA of the CDR3: TGTGCCAGCTCACAAGGGACAGCGAAGCGGGAGGGCACTGAAGCTTTCTTT. Its translation is CASSQGTAKREGTEAFF.

This chain uses TRBV28 with TRBJ1-5; 7 bases align to TRBD1. CDR1 is MDHEN and CDR2 is SYDVKM in the germline V gene. V trimming: 7 bases; J trimming: 0 bases; junction bases outside the gene matches: 18. This CDR3 comprises 19 residues. In DNA, the CDR3 is TGTGCCAGCACCGTGCACCGGGGCAGGGGGATCGATAGCAATCAGCCCCAGCATTTT. It translates to CASTVHRGRGIDSNQPQHF. The entire variable domain, with the rest obtained from reference TRBV28 and TRBJ1-5, is as follows: DVKVTQSSRYLVKRTGEKVFLECVQDMDHENMFWYRQDPGLGLRLIYFSYDVKMKEKGDIPEGYSVSREKKERFSLILESASTNQTSMYLCASTVHRGRGIDSNQPQHFGDGTRLSIL.

The V gene is TRBV5-4, the J gene TRBJ2-1; D not certain. Germline CDR1 is SGHNT and CDR2 is YYREEE (reference sequence). V dropped 3 bases and J dropped 3 bases, with 7 bases sitting between them. CDR3 length equals 13 residues. The CDR3 is CASSSPGYNEQFF. The CDR3 DNA follows: TGTGCCAGCAGCTCCCCCGGCTACAATGAGCAGTTCTTC. Drawing the rest from reference TRBV5-4 and TRBJ2-1, the complete variable domain is ETGVTQSPTHLIKTRGQQVTLRCSSQSGHNTVSWYQQALGQGPQFIFQYYREEENGRGNFPPRFSGLQFPNYSSELNVNALELDDSALYLCASSSPGYNEQFFGPGTRLTVL.

The rearrangement links TRBV10-2 to TRBJ2-5, with 13 bases lining up with TRBD2. Germline V CDR1 and CDR2: WSHSY, SAAADI. The CDR3 is made up of 18 amino acids. Unmatched junction bases numbered 9, after V lost 0 bases and J lost 5 bases. Here the CDR3 reads CASSESTSGRAHGETQYF. The CDR3 DNA is TGCGCCAGCAGTGAGTCCACTAGCGGGAGGGCCCACGGGGAGACCCAGTACTTC.